The 21 T cell receptor beta chains below all came from one sample that was sequenced in a study of human T cells and chemical hapten exposure (dated by TCRdb to the early 2020s). The library was made by RACE. These reads were obtained on a NextSeq 500. In TCRdb, the public reads were trimmed at Q25 with fastp and aligned with MiXCR, with productive beta chains retained. A single entry per CDR3 protein holds the most common genes and DNA from its merged rows. Across this sample there are roughly 54,000 distinct CDR3 sequences, with 9.5% to 10% seen only once. Under 2% of the sample is held by the ten biggest clonotypes. This sample's time point label indicates: patch test 2, 6 weeks after DPC sensitization. According to the study, the label for this sample's treatment or condition signals: therapeutic diphenylcyclopropenone sensitization with weekly scalp DPC. Sequenced material: whole blood, taken in connection with sensitization to the hapten diphenylcyclopropenone (DPC). Every receptor here comes from a woman between 45 and 60 years old with alopecia areata. Some clones in this sample may be carry-over from other donors' samples.

This clonotype occurred a few times. This rearrangement joins TRBV5-1 to TRBJ1-1; the D is unclear. The CDR3 spans 12 residues. Germline values: CDR1 SGHRS, CDR2 YFSETQ. The V end lost 0 bases, the J end lost 3 bases, and 3 bases lay between the germline ends. CDR3 amino acids: CASSLEHTEAFF. CDR3 sequence (DNA): TGCGCCAGCAGCTTGGAACACACTGAAGCTTTCTTT.

The genes are TRBV12-3 or TRBV12-4 and TRBJ1-5; no definite D call. V lost 8 bases, J lost 0 bases, and 8 bases lay in between. The CDR3 is made up of 13 amino acids. CDR3 residues: CASLQNSNQPQHF. For the CDR3, the DNA is TGTGCCAGCTTGCAAAATAGCAATCAGCCCCAGCATTTT.

This clonotype has ten or more counts. The chain couples TRBV28 to TRBJ2-4; either TRBD1 or TRBD2 may fit D (6 bases each). V was clipped by 2 bases and J by 9 bases, with 11 bases between them. The germline V gene encodes CDR1 MDHEN and CDR2 SYDVKM. The CDR3 consists of 13 residues. CDR3 nucleotides: TGTGCCAGCAGTTTACCGGAGGGGGTCATTCAGTACTTC. It codes for CASSLPEGVIQYF.

This chain links TRBV18 with TRBJ1-5; D unresolved. CDR1 and CDR2 from the germline V gene are KGHSH and LQKENI. CDR3 length equals 14 residues. V lost 4 bases, J lost 0 bases, and 7 bases lay in between. The CDR3 here is CASSRTDSNQPQHF. In nucleotides, the CDR3 is TGTGCCAGCTCACGAACAGATAGCAATCAGCCCCAGCATTTT.

This clonotype was seen at least ten times. The V call is TRBV2, the J call TRBJ1-2, with D possibly TRBD1 on 5 matching bases. The V end was cut by 3 bases, the J end by 4 bases, with 9 bases between. CDR1 is SNHLY, CDR2 FYNNEI, per germline. The CDR3 contains 13 residues. The DNA for the CDR3 is TGTGCCAGCAGTGATTCGGGACGCTATGGCTACACCTTC. It specifies CASSDSGRYGYTF. The full variable domain, its missing parts supplied by reference TRBV2 and TRBJ1-2, is EPEVTQTPSHQVTQMGQEVILRCVPISNHLYFYWYRQILGQKVEFLVSFYNNEISEKSEIFDDQFSVERPDGSNFTLKIRSTKLEDSAMYFCASSDSGRYGYTFGSGTRLTVV.

The chain carries TRBV12-3 or TRBV12-4 and TRBJ1-2; no reliable D call. With 3 bases removed from V and 7 bases from J, the gap between germline ends came to 12 bases. The CDR3 has 13 amino acids. In nucleotides, the CDR3 is TGTGCCAGCAGTTTTTCGGGCACTGTTGGCTACACCTTC. Residues: CASSFSGTVGYTF.

There are a few counts of this clonotype. The V and J genes are TRBV24-1 and TRBJ2-7; 10 positions agree with TRBD2. After removal of 6 bases from V and 3 bases from J, the junction contained 4 bases not matched to a gene. Germline V gene sequence: CDR1 KGHDR, CDR2 SFDVKD. The CDR3 extends over 14 amino acids. The CDR3 protein is CATSPTSGNYEQYF. The DNA of the CDR3 is TGTGCCACCAGTCCCACTAGCGGGAACTACGAGCAGTACTTC.

This clonotype was recorded at least ten times. The rearrangement joins TRBV4-1 to TRBJ1-1; D gene unclear. CDR3 length: 14 amino acids. Germline CDR1 is MGHRA and CDR2 is YSYEKL. V lost 4 bases and J 3 bases, leaving 12 bases between the germline ends. The CDR3 DNA follows: TGCGCCAGCAGCCCCAATTCCGGGGACACTGAAGCTTTCTTT. This codes for CASSPNSGDTEAFF.

This clonotype was seen ten or more times. The V gene is TRBV29-1, the J gene TRBJ1-1; no firm D call. Germline CDR1 SQVTM, CDR2 ANQGSEA. V was cut by 7 bases and J by 3 bases, with 6 bases left in between. This CDR3 spans 10 amino acids. The chain's CDR3 is CSARDTEAFF. CDR3 nucleotides: TGCAGCGCCCGGGACACTGAAGCTTTCTTT.

The V call is TRBV3-1, the J call TRBJ2-1; 12 positions match TRBD2. This CDR3 is built from 15 residues. The trim removed 5 bases at V and 10 bases at J, leaving 9 bases unmatched. Germline CDR1 LGHDT, CDR2 YNNKEL (reference sequence). CDR3: CASSSLAGGPREQFF. The CDR3 coding sequence is TGTGCCAGCAGCTCCCTAGCGGGAGGGCCACGGGAGCAGTTCTTC.

This clonotype was seen many times. The chain has TRBV28 and TRBJ1-4, with D perhaps TRBD1 (5 bases). The CDR3 contains 11 residues. Germline assignment: CDR1 MDHEN and CDR2 SYDVKM. The V end was cut by 10 bases, the J end by 5 bases, with 8 bases between. The CDR3 coding sequence is TGTGCCATTGGGGGGAATGAAAAACTGTTTTTT. Protein: CAIGGNEKLFF.

This clonotype was picked up a small number of times. This chain uses TRBV20-1 with TRBJ2-3; D remains ambiguous. The germline gives CDR1 DFQATT, CDR2 SNEGSKA (reference sequence). The germline V and J ends were trimmed by 1 base and 2 bases, with 10 bases remaining between them. The CDR3 has 14 amino acids. CDR3 sequence: CSARVPPFTDTQYF. The CDR3 bases are TGCAGTGCTAGAGTGCCTCCGTTCACAGATACGCAGTATTTT.

This clonotype was seen repeatedly, ten times or more. The gene calls are TRBV14 and TRBJ2-3, with D possibly TRBD2 on 5 matching bases. The CDR3 consists of 15 residues. The V and J ends lost 4 bases and 3 bases respectively, with 14 bases between them. Per germline, CDR1 SGHDN and CDR2 FVKESK. The CDR3: CASSPFGRGTDTQYF. The CDR3 nucleotides read TGTGCCAGCAGCCCTTTTGGGCGAGGGACAGATACGCAGTATTTT.

This clonotype was counted only a few times. The J gene is TRBJ2-7, the V gene TRBV29-1; TRBD2 matches 14 bases. The CDR3 is 14 amino acids. Trimming took 7 bases from V and 6 from J; bases not matched to a gene: 8. Germline CDR1 is SQVTM and CDR2 is ANQGSEA. The CDR3 is CSASAGLAGVEQYF. CDR3 nucleotides: TGCAGCGCCAGCGCGGGACTAGCGGGAGTCGAGCAGTACTTC.

V usage is TRBV10-3 and J usage is TRBJ2-1; D perhaps matches TRBD1 (7 bases). The CDR3 contains 18 residues. Germline V gene data show CDR1 as ENHRY and CDR2 as SYGVKD. The V end lost 3 bases, the J end lost 5 bases, and 23 bases lay between the germline ends. The CDR3 loop is CAISEGTALQRGDNEQFF. In DNA, the CDR3 is TGTGCCATCAGTGAAGGGACAGCTCTTCAGAGGGGGGACAATGAGCAGTTCTTC.

This chain connects TRBV6-6 to TRBJ2-1, with TRBD1 matching 8 bases. The trim removed 5 bases at V and 8 bases at J, leaving 8 bases unmatched. Germline CDR1 MNHNY, CDR2 SVGAGI (reference sequence). The CDR3 runs to 14 residues. The CDR3 region is CASSTDRGSDEQFF. The CDR3 region has the DNA TGTGCCAGCAGTACTGACAGGGGTAGCGATGAGCAGTTCTTC.

This clonotype has ten or more counts. The V call is TRBV12-3 or TRBV12-4, the J call TRBJ1-3; D uncertain. V lost 8 bases and J lost 0, with 5 bases in between. The CDR3 consists of 12 residues. The CDR3 spells CASGFSGNTIYF. The CDR3 coding sequence is TGTGCCAGCGGGTTCTCTGGAAACACCATATATTTT.

There are many counts of this clonotype. The rearrangement joins TRBV4-3 to TRBJ1-1; D not resolved. CDR3 size: 14 residues. Trimming stripped 3 bases from V and 5 bases from J, with 13 bases between. Germline CDR1 LGHNA, CDR2 YSLEER. CDR3 sequence: CASSQETSTTEAFF. The DNA of the CDR3 is TGCGCCAGCAGCCAGGAGACCTCCACAACTGAAGCTTTCTTT.

About this clonotype itself: At one of its ends the junction is not consistent with the germline gene, which may arise from a read error. V and J are TRBV18 and TRBJ2-5; 9 nucleotides match TRBD2. The CDR3 is 16 amino acids. CDR1 KGHSH and CDR2 LQKENI come from the germline V gene. CDR3 in amino acids: CASPPRLAESTETQYF. Written as DNA, the CDR3 is TGTGCCAGCCCACCTAGACTAGCGGAGAGCACGGAGACCCAGTACTTC.

This clonotype was recorded at least ten times. The V call is TRBV12-3 or TRBV12-4, the J call TRBJ1-1; D unresolved. V was pared by 4 bases and J by 0 bases, with 6 bases between. The CDR3 covers 13 residues. DNA of the CDR3: TGTGCCAGCAGTTCCCAGATGAACACTGAAGCTTTCTTT. Its translation is CASSSQMNTEAFF.

This clonotype was found a few times. DNA of the CDR3: TGTGCCAGCAGCCGGGGTATTGGGCACACTGAAGCTTTCTTT. It translates to CASSRGIGHTEAFF. This rearrangement joins TRBV27 to TRBJ1-1, with unresolved D. Trimming shortened V by 6 bases and J by 3 bases, and 14 bases separated the two germline ends. The CDR3 has 14 amino acids. Germline V gives CDR1 MNHEY, CDR2 SMNVEV (reference sequence).